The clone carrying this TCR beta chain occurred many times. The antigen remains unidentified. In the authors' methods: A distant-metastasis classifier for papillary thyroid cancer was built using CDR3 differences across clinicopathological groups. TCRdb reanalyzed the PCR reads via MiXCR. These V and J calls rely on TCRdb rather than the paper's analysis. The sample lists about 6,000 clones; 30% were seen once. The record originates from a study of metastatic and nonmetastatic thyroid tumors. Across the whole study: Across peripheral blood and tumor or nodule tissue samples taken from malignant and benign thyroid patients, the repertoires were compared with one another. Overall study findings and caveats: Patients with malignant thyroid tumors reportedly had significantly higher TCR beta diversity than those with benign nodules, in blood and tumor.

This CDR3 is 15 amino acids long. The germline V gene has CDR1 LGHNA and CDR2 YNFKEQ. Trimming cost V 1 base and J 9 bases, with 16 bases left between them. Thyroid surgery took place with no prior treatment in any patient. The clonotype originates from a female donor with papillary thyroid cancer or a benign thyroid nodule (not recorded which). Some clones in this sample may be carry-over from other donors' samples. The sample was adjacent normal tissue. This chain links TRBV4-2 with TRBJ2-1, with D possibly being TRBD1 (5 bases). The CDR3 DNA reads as TGTGCCAGCAGCCAAGTGAGGAGCGACAGCCCTGAGCAGTTCTTC. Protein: CASSQVRSDSPEQFF.